This T cell receptor (beta chain) stems from a study of T cell responses to AZD1222 COVID-19 vaccine. Study conclusions and caveats: Unmutated variant regions reportedly attract nearly half of all spike-specific TCRs. White British donors predominated, females outnumbered males, and clonal diversity was possibly underestimated.

Generated by immunoSEQ multiplex PCR, the TCRdb table keeps only in-frame clones and is missing some. The data contain about 130,000 clones, approximately 90% of them seen just once; the ten biggest clones take up under 4.5%. Concerning this clone: Its antigen is not identified.

This clonotype was obtained from an adult in good health. The sequences come from peripheral blood, collected on day 0 of AZD1222 vaccination.

DNA of the CDR3: TGTGCCAGCACCAGACTCAATCAGCCCCAGCATTTT. It is translated as CASTRLNQPQHF. The J gene is TRBJ1-5, the V gene TRBV28; no firm D call. CDR1 is MDHEN, CDR2 SYDVKM, per germline. Between the trimmed V and J ends, which lost 7 bases and 3 bases, there was a span of 7 bases. The CDR3 spans 12 residues.